One and the same sample provided the 2 T cell receptor beta chains below, sequenced in a study of CD4 T cells in relation to SARS-CoV-2 and coronaviruses. Sequencing was performed with immunoSEQ multiplex PCR; in TCRdb, only in-frame clones are kept and a portion is missing. This sample has 20,000 to 25,000 clones, with 65% to 80% found just once. Antigen specificity for these receptors is unknown. Unexposed donor CD4+ T cells date from about 2011-2018, before the COVID-19 pandemic. CD4+ T cells were isolated from the cells after 10 days of culture. Sequenced material: CD4+ T cells from PBMCs, cultured in vitro. Receptor source: a human donor in good health.

A few counts support this clone. The chain joins TRBV28 to TRBJ2-3; D uncertain. Trimming took 5 bases from V and 4 from J, leaving 19 bases between them. Germline V gives CDR1 MDHEN, CDR2 SYDVKM. The CDR3 is 16 residues long. CDR3 amino acids: CASSTNKWLVADTQYF. For the CDR3, the DNA is TGTGCCAGCAGTACCAACAAGTGGCTTGTGGCAGATACGCAGTATTTT.

This clone was picked up a small number of times. The chain recombines TRBV19 with TRBJ1-1; D is uncertain. The CDR3 consists of 11 residues. Germline V gives CDR1 LNHDA, CDR2 SQIVND (reference sequence). Between the trimmed V and J ends, which lost 5 bases and 1 base, there was a span of 2 bases. CDR3 nucleotides: TGTGCCAGTAGTGAGAACACTGAAGCTTTCTTT. Amino acid sequence: CASSENTEAFF.